This TCR beta chain was sequenced during a study of OX40 agonist ivuxolimab in advanced cancers. As for the study more broadly: The costimulatory receptor OX40 (CD134) was targeted by ivuxolimab, a fully human IgG2 agonistic monoclonal antibody. Intravenous ivuxolimab was administered to patients every 2 weeks at six dose levels: 0.01, 0.1, 0.3, 1.5, 3 and 10 mg/kg. Among the approximately 50 dose-escalation patients, around 19 had hepatocellular carcinoma, roughly 15 melanoma, 9 renal cell carcinoma and 9 head and neck cancer. The dose-escalation cohort was 80% to 90% male with a mean age of about 58 years, ranging from about 23 to 85. Prior anti-PD-1, anti-PD-L1 or anti-CTLA-4 therapy was permitted, and checkpoint inhibitors had been received by about 37% of dose-escalation patients. Partial responses were achieved by three dose-escalation patients, of whom one had hepatocellular carcinoma and two had cutaneous melanoma. The purpose of peripheral TCRbeta sequencing was to test whether ivuxolimab changed TCR sequence diversity and led to clonal T-cell expansion. The monotherapy dose-escalation portion (N of about 47 patients) of the phase I ivuxolimab trial is reported in the paper. What the work shows at the level of the full study, not this receptor alone: At doses of 0.1 to 3.0 mg/kg, clonal expansion of both CD4+ and CD8+ blood T cells was observed from baseline to week 6. After ivuxolimab, CD8+ T cells had more expanded clones than CD4+ T cells on average. Low levels of normalized T-cell clonal expansion were also seen in some patients who did not respond. Partial responders in the 0.1-3.0 mg/kg groups had among the lowest normalized peripheral clonal expansion, especially among CD8+ T cells. Antigen specificity was not determined for the clonally expanded peripheral T cells.

Regarding this clone: Its antigen is not yet known. No much larger clone is present one base from it, and per-base qualities are unavailable.

Genomic DNA was extracted from sorted cells for sequencing of the TCRbeta CDR3 region. TCRbeta CDR3 regions were sequenced using the immunoSEQ Assay. Drawn from immuneACCESS, this table holds only the in-frame rearrangements with V and J called that TCRdb kept. Clones are partly lost; checked studies trace under half to an unresolved V gene and leave the rest unexplained. The sample includes 65,000 to 75,000 clones, with 80% to 85% observed a single time. 0.35% to 0.5% of the sample goes to the ten largest clones. The trial excluded patients who had a history of autoimmune disease or who were on systemic immunosuppression. In every dose cohort, peripheral blood was drawn for TCR sequencing at baseline, cycle 4 day 1, and cycle 7 day 1. The samples were taken from a phase I, first-in-human, multicenter, open-label dose-escalation trial of ivuxolimab. Adults with locally advanced or metastatic melanoma, renal cell carcinoma, hepatocellular carcinoma or head and neck squamous cell carcinoma were enrolled in the trial. Before TCR sequencing, CD4+ T cells and CD8+ T cells were sorted from peripheral blood as separate populations.

Including cysteine and phenylalanine, the CDR3 has 11 amino acids. Just CDR3 DNA is preserved here, 33 bases in frame from base 1. Taken from the germline V gene (reference sequence), the CDR1 and CDR2 loops are PRHDT and FYEKMQ. Between the V and J ends, shortened by 3 bases and 5 bases respectively, the junction contains 4 bases. The chain was built from TRBV13 and TRBJ1-1, with no confidently assigned D gene. The sequencing here drew on CD4+ or CD8+ T cells sorted from blood, taken in a trial of the OX40 agonist ivuxolimab. The clonotype comes from an adult with an advanced solid tumor such as melanoma, head and neck, liver or kidney cancer. CDR3 region: CASSFRTEAFF. DNA sequence: TGTGCCAGCAGCTTCAGGACTGAAGCTTTCTTT.